The 17 T cell receptor beta chains presented below share a single source sample, sequenced in a study of neurological immune-mediated disorders. TCRdb reprocessed the 5' RACE reads via MiXCR and lists one record per CDR3 protein. The data show tens of thousands of distinct CDR3 sequences, about 9.4% seen once. The sample consisted of PBMCs. The receptors here all came from a woman in her fifties or sixties with HTLV-1-associated myelopathy (HAM/TSP).

In its sample, this clonotype was seen many times. The gene calls are TRBV20-1 and TRBJ2-1; 11 bases match TRBD2. The CDR3 sequence is 15 residues long. In germline, CDR1 is DFQATT, CDR2 SNEGSKA (reference sequence). V shed 6 bases and J 7 bases; nucleotides not matched to a gene: 11. The CDR3 DNA reads as TGCAGTGCCAATAGCGGGGGGGCGGGGATGAATGAGCAGTTCTTC. This sequence encodes CSANSGGAGMNEQFF.

In its sample, this clonotype was seen many times. The V call is TRBV5-1, the J call TRBJ2-7; D is unclear. Per germline, CDR1 SGHRS and CDR2 YFSETQ. Between the trimmed V and J ends, which lost 1 base and 3 bases, there was a span of 2 bases. This CDR3 region has 11 residues. This chain's CDR3 is CASSLYYEQYF. DNA of the CDR3: TGCGCCAGCAGCTTGTACTACGAGCAGTACTTC.

This clonotype was observed many times. The V gene is TRBV3-1, the J gene TRBJ1-4; TRBD1 might be the D (5 bases). From germline, CDR1 is LGHDT and CDR2 YNNKEL (reference sequence). V lost 8 bases and J 8 bases, leaving 12 bases between the germline ends. This CDR3 has 12 residues. CDR3 DNA sequence: TGTGCCAGCGGCCTGGGGCACGAAAAACTGTTTTTT. This translates into CASGLGHEKLFF.

Many counts were recorded for this clonotype. The gene calls are TRBV5-1 and TRBJ2-5, with D unresolved. The V end was cut by 0 bases, the J end by 5 bases, with 14 bases between. Germline V gene data show CDR1 as SGHRS and CDR2 as YFSETQ. The CDR3 length is 15 residues. The CDR3 loop is CASSLDGLLYETQYF. The CDR3 DNA is TGCGCCAGCAGCTTGGATGGGCTCCTATACGAGACCCAGTACTTC.

This clonotype was counted ten times or more. V gene TRBV5-1 combines with J gene TRBJ2-7, with D hard to call. Germline CDR1 is SGHRS and CDR2 is YFSETQ. CDR3 length equals 16 residues. The V end lost 3 bases, the J end lost 6 bases, and 22 bases lay between the germline ends. The CDR3 is CASSSRSAMGFGEQYF. The CDR3 DNA sequence: TGCGCCAGCAGCTCGCGATCGGCCATGGGCTTTGGCGAGCAGTACTTC. The whole variable domain, filled in from reference TRBV5-1 and TRBJ2-7, reads KAGVTQTPRYLIKTRGQQVTLSCSPISGHRSVSWYQQTPGQGLQFLFEYFSETQRNKGNFPGRFSGRQFSNSRSEMNVSTLELGDSALYLCASSSRSAMGFGEQYFGPGTRLTVT.

There are many counts of this clonotype. This chain uses TRBV15 with TRBJ2-1; 9 bases align to TRBD2. Germline V gives CDR1 LNHNV, CDR2 YYDKDF (reference sequence). With V trimmed by 5 bases and J by 2 bases, 7 bases remained unmatched. The CDR3 contains 16 residues. The CDR3 loop is CATSVKRGEPYNEQFF. Here the CDR3 DNA reads TGTGCCACCAGCGTAAAGCGGGGGGAGCCCTACAATGAGCAGTTCTTC.

This clonotype has at least ten counts. This chain uses TRBV20-1 with TRBJ2-4; the match to TRBD2 covers 13 bases. Germline CDR1 and CDR2: DFQATT and SNEGSKA (reference sequence). The CDR3 contains 14 residues. V shed 6 bases, J shed 7 bases, and the junction held 6 bases outside the gene matches. The DNA for the CDR3 is TGCAGTGCCCTTACTAGCGGGAGGGGGAACATTCAGTACTTC. It specifies CSALTSGRGNIQYF.

The sample holds many counts of this clonotype. CDR3: CASSLAKGKGDGYTF. The CDR3 bases are TGCGCCAGCAGCTTGGCCAAGGGGAAAGGGGATGGCTACACCTTC. The chain couples TRBV5-1 to TRBJ1-2; TRBD1 is a possible D gene (5 bases). Trimming left V 0 bases short and J 6 bases short, with 15 bases between. The CDR3 is 15 residues long. Germline CDR1 is SGHRS and CDR2 is YFSETQ.

Concerning this clonotype: The junction and the germline gene differ at one end; a read error may be behind it. The V and J genes are TRBV20-1 and TRBJ2-3, with 7 bases lining up with TRBD1. The CDR3 is 13 amino acids. The V gene's germline CDR1 is DFQATT and CDR2 SNEGSKA (reference sequence). This CDR3 is CSGRTGPRDKQYF. The CDR3 nucleotides are TGCAGTGGTAGGACAGGCCCCAGGGATAAGCAGTATTTT.

This clonotype was seen ten or more times. The chain recombines TRBV4-1 with TRBJ2-2, with 7 bases aligning to TRBD2. CDR3 size: 16 residues. Germline lookup yields CDR1 MGHRA and CDR2 YSYEKL. V was pared by 1 base and J by 2 bases, with 4 bases of the junction left unmatched. The CDR3 is CASSQASGANTGELFF. CDR3 sequence (DNA): TGCGCCAGCAGCCAAGCCAGCGGGGCTAACACCGGGGAGCTGTTTTTT.

J is TRBJ2-7 and V is TRBV5-1; D call uncertain. CDR3 length: 13 amino acids. V dropped 0 bases and J dropped 4 bases, with 8 bases sitting between them. Per the germline V gene, CDR1 is SGHRS and CDR2 is YFSETQ. The CDR3: CASSLGQWYEQYF. The CDR3, as DNA: TGCGCCAGCAGCTTGGGCCAGTGGTACGAGCAGTACTTC.

At least ten counts were recorded for this clonotype. The chain couples TRBV5-4 to TRBJ1-1; perhaps TRBD1 as D (5 bases). The germline V gene encodes CDR1 SGHNT and CDR2 YYREEE (reference sequence). Trimming cost V 4 bases and J 0 bases, with 16 bases left between them. This CDR3 is 16 amino acids long. CDR3 coding DNA: TGTGCCAGCAGCCCCCGCCGACAGTCCATGAACACTGAAGCTTTCTTT. Protein: CASSPRRQSMNTEAFF. The whole variable domain, remainder taken from reference TRBV5-4 and TRBJ1-1, is ETGVTQSPTHLIKTRGQQVTLRCSSQSGHNTVSWYQQALGQGPQFIFQYYREEENGRGNFPPRFSGLQFPNYSSELNVNALELDDSALYLCASSPRRQSMNTEAFFGQGTRLTVV.

In this sample, this clonotype turned up many times. The gene calls are TRBV12-3 or TRBV12-4 and TRBJ1-2; 10 bases align to TRBD1. This CDR3 has 14 residues. V lost 6 bases, J lost 8 bases, and 9 bases stayed unmatched. For the CDR3, the DNA is TGTGCCAGCAGAACTACCGGGACAGGGGTCGGCTACACCTTC. Encoded protein: CASRTTGTGVGYTF.

This chain links TRBV18 with TRBJ1-1, with unresolved D. Trimming left V 3 bases short and J 8 bases short, with 13 bases between. This CDR3 has 13 residues. Germline assignment: CDR1 KGHSH and CDR2 LQKENI. The CDR3 spells CASSPVGWSEAFF. Written as DNA, the CDR3 is TGTGCCAGCTCACCGGTAGGGTGGTCGGAAGCTTTCTTT. The full variable domain, in which reference TRBV18 and TRBJ1-1 provide the parts outside the CDR3, is NAGVMQNPRHLVRRRGQEARLRCSPMKGHSHVYWYRQLPEEGLKFMVYLQKENIIDESGMPKERFSAEFPKEGPSILRIQQVVRGDSAAYFCASSPVGWSEAFFGQGTRLTVV.

The sample holds many counts of this clonotype. The CDR3 DNA reads TGTGCCAGCAGTTTCACAAGTCGGGATCAGCCCCAGCATTTT. Its translation: CASSFTSRDQPQHF. This chain connects TRBV27 to TRBJ1-5; no clear D gene. The CDR3 consists of 14 residues. From germline, CDR1 is MNHEY and CDR2 SMNVEV (reference sequence). Deletions cut 3 bases from V and 5 bases from J, with 11 bases between.

This clonotype appeared many times. J is TRBJ2-7 and V is TRBV5-1; D is unclear. Germline V CDR1 and CDR2: SGHRS, YFSETQ. V was shortened by 4 bases and J by 5 bases, with 13 bases between the two germline ends. This CDR3 contains 13 residues. Here the CDR3 reads CASSPPSAHEQYF. The CDR3 DNA reads as TGCGCCAGCAGCCCCCCGTCTGCCCACGAGCAGTACTTC.

This clonotype is labeled as medium-sized (0.01 to 0.1%). The chain couples TRBV20-1 to TRBJ1-4; D call uncertain. V lost 0 bases and J lost 7, with 12 bases in between. The length of the CDR3 is 14 residues. In germline, CDR1 is DFQATT, CDR2 SNEGSKA (reference sequence). The CDR3 loop is CSARDHLGIEKLFF. CDR3 DNA sequence: TGCAGTGCTAGAGATCATTTGGGGATTGAAAAACTGTTTTTT.